A single sample is the source of the 32 T cell receptor beta chains below, sequenced in a study of spatial heterogeneity in lung cancer (dated by TCRdb to the late 2010s). The sample's time point label is to be understood as: blood at routine non-recurrence follow-up after resection. Library generation was performed with 5' RACE. Sequencer: NextSeq 500. Using fastp trimming at Q25 and MiXCR clonotype assembly, TCRdb reanalyzed the public sequencing data and kept in-frame beta chains. Rows are combined by CDR3 protein, so each entry shows the most common genes and DNA. This sample has 40,000 to 50,000 distinct CDR3 sequences in its table, and 8% to 11% of those were observed once. The ten largest clonotypes hold roughly 15% of the sample. The starting material was PBMCs, obtained at follow-up. These receptors originate from a female donor with early-stage non-small cell lung cancer.

Ten or more counts support this clonotype. This chain connects TRBV5-1 to TRBJ2-5; the D is unclear. The CDR3 extends over 11 amino acids. Looked up from germline, CDR1 is SGHRS and CDR2 is YFSETQ. V was pared by 5 bases and J by 1 base, with 3 bases between. The chain's CDR3 is CASRFQETQYF. CDR3 nucleotide sequence: TGCGCCAGCAGATTCCAAGAGACCCAGTACTTC. The full variable domain, with the rest looked up from reference TRBV5-1 and TRBJ2-5, is KAGVTQTPRYLIKTRGQQVTLSCSPISGHRSVSWYQQTPGQGLQFLFEYFSETQRNKGNFPGRFSGRQFSNSRSEMNVSTLELGDSALYLCASRFQETQYFGPGTRLLVL.

The V and J genes are TRBV14 and TRBJ2-1; 8 bases fit TRBD2. Trimming cost V 3 bases and J 11 bases; bases outside gene matches: 6. The CDR3 runs 13 residues. Germline-derived CDR1 and CDR2 are SGHDN and FVKESK. CDR3 DNA sequence: TGTGCCAGCAGCCAGAGGAGCGGGGGTCAGCAGTTCTTC. This translates into CASSQRSGGQQFF.

The V and J genes are TRBV20-1 and TRBJ1-1; D possibly corresponds to TRBD1 (5 bases). The germline CDR1 and CDR2 sequences are DFQATT and SNEGSKA (reference sequence). The CDR3 has 15 amino acids. The V end lost 6 bases, the J end lost 2 bases, and 19 bases lay between the germline ends. The CDR3 nucleotides read TGCAGTGCCCGGAGCATGCAGGGCCGTAACACTGAAGCTTTCTTT. Translated, it gives CSARSMQGRNTEAFF.

The rearrangement uses TRBV12-3 or TRBV12-4 and TRBJ1-6; 8 bases are shared with TRBD1. The CDR3 sequence is 11 residues long. With V trimmed by 6 bases and J by 13 bases, 2 bases remained unmatched. CDR3 in DNA: TGTGCCAGCAGGGACAGGGATCCCCTCCACTTT. Protein: CASRDRDPLHF.

Relative to its sample, this clonotype is medium-sized. The chain combines TRBV21-1 with TRBJ2-5. TRBV21-1 is marked as a pseudogene. The CDR3 sequence is 13 residues long. This chain's CDR3 is CASSTRSQETQYF. The DNA for the CDR3 is TGTGCCAGCAGCACCCGGTCCCAAGAGACCCAGTACTTC.

The chain couples TRBV7-9 to TRBJ2-5, with D possibly being TRBD2 (6 bases). There are 13 residues in the CDR3. CDR1 and CDR2 from the germline V gene are SEHNR and FQNEAQ (reference sequence). Deletions cut 0 bases from V and 4 bases from J, with 6 bases between. CDR3 nucleotide sequence: TGTGCCAGCAGCTTAGCGGGGGGAGAGACCCAGTACTTC. Translated, it gives CASSLAGGETQYF.

This chain links TRBV28 with TRBJ2-1, with D unclear. Looked up from germline, CDR1 is MDHEN and CDR2 is SYDVKM. The CDR3 has 16 amino acids. V was cut by 2 bases and J by 0 bases, with 11 bases left in between. CDR3 DNA sequence: TGTGCCAGCAGTTTAGTAAGGGTAAGCTCCTACAATGAGCAGTTCTTC. It translates to CASSLVRVSSYNEQFF.

This clonotype has a handful of counts. The chain employs TRBV9 and TRBJ1-1, with 7 bases aligning to TRBD1. Germline V lookup: CDR1 SGDLS, CDR2 YYNGEE. This CDR3 is built from 17 residues. After removal of 3 bases from V and 3 bases from J, the junction contained 14 bases not matched to a gene. The CDR3 DNA reads as TGTGCCAGCAGCGAAGGGGGCCGCGGGAGTCGGGACACTGAAGCTTTCTTT. Translating gives CASSEGGRGSRDTEAFF.

The rearrangement links TRBV4-2 to TRBJ2-6; possibly TRBD2 for D (5 bases). Germline assignment: CDR1 LGHNA and CDR2 YNFKEQ. V was clipped by 4 bases and J by 0 bases, with 10 bases between them. The CDR3 totals 16 residues. CDR3 bases: TGTGCCAGCAGCCTGTCCGGGGTCTCTGGGGCCAACGTCCTGACTTTC. The encoded protein is CASSLSGVSGANVLTF.

The chain recombines TRBV5-1 with TRBJ1-1; a weak D match, TRBD1 (6 bases). In germline, CDR1 is SGHRS, CDR2 YFSETQ. Between the trimmed V and J ends, which lost 0 bases and 6 bases, there was a span of 18 bases. This CDR3 has 16 amino acids. CDR3 bases: TGCGCCAGCAGCTTGGACGAGTTGTCGGGACACGCTGAAGCTTTCTTT. This encodes CASSLDELSGHAEAFF.

This clonotype has only a few counts. V usage is TRBV11-2 and J usage is TRBJ2-5, with 8 bases that match TRBD1. The J segment lost 2 bases and the V segment lost 5 bases, leaving 4 bases of the junction unmatched. The length of the CDR3 is 14 residues. The germline V gene has CDR1 SGHAT and CDR2 FQNNGV. The chain's CDR3 is CASSLRGLQETQYF. In DNA, the CDR3 is TGTGCCAGCAGCCTCAGGGGGCTGCAAGAGACCCAGTACTTC. Drawing the rest from reference TRBV11-2 and TRBJ2-5, the complete variable domain is EAGVAQSPRYKIIEKRQSVAFWCNPISGHATLYWYQQILGQGPKLLIQFQNNGVVDDSQLPKDRFSAERLKGVDSTLKIQPAKLEDSAVYLCASSLRGLQETQYFGPGTRLLVL.

Only a few counts were recorded for this clonotype. V and J are TRBV29-1 and TRBJ2-3; the D call may be TRBD1 or TRBD2 (5 bases each). The CDR3 extends over 16 amino acids. Germline CDR1 and CDR2: SQVTM and ANQGSEA. V lost 4 bases and J 1 base, leaving 18 bases between the germline ends. CDR3 bases: TGCAGCGTTGCCGGGACCCAGGGCCTAGGCACAGATACGCAGTATTTT. This translates into CSVAGTQGLGTDTQYF.

This clonotype was observed a handful of times. The chain recombines TRBV20-1 with TRBJ2-3; 8 bases are shared with TRBD1. Germline loops: CDR1 DFQATT, CDR2 SNEGSKA (reference sequence). V was clipped by 1 base and J by 3 bases; unmatched bases: 9. The CDR3 is 16 residues long. CDR3 loop: CSARVMGQALTDTQYF. The CDR3, as DNA: TGCAGTGCTAGAGTGATGGGACAGGCTCTAACAGATACGCAGTATTTT.

This clonotype came up many times. The chain is built from TRBV28 and TRBJ1-2; D unresolved. Germline V gene sequence: CDR1 MDHEN, CDR2 SYDVKM. Trimming removed 3 bases from V and 4 bases from J, with 12 bases in between. This CDR3 comprises 14 residues. CDR3 in DNA: TGTGCCAGCAGTTTGGACCTCCTTTCCTATGGCTACACCTTC. Protein sequence: CASSLDLLSYGYTF.

This clonotype was picked up a small number of times. The gene calls are TRBV19 and TRBJ2-7; weak D call: TRBD1 (5 bases). Trimming took off 9 bases at V and 0 bases at J, with 12 bases between the two ends. Germline V gene sequence: CDR1 LNHDA, CDR2 SQIVND (reference sequence). This CDR3 contains 13 residues. CDR3 residues: CASRVTDSYEQYF. CDR3 DNA: TGTGCCAGCCGGGTGACAGACTCCTACGAGCAGTACTTC.

This chain uses TRBV6-5 with TRBJ2-2; TRBD1 agrees at 9 bases. Germline CDR1 and CDR2: MNHEY and SVGAGI. The V segment lost 2 bases and the J segment 7 bases; nucleotides outside the gene matches: 5. This CDR3 spans 15 amino acids. The CDR3 is CASSYNRGRVGELFF. CDR3 sequence (DNA): TGTGCCAGCAGTTACAACAGGGGGCGCGTCGGGGAGCTGTTTTTT.

This clonotype was observed at least ten times. V and J are TRBV20-1 and TRBJ2-7; D possibly corresponds to TRBD1 (6 bases). Trimming cost V 0 bases and J 2 bases, with 14 bases left between them. In germline, CDR1 is DFQATT, CDR2 SNEGSKA (reference sequence). This CDR3 contains 15 residues. The CDR3 is CSARDLKQGPYEQYF. The DNA for the CDR3 is TGCAGTGCTAGAGACCTAAAACAGGGTCCCTACGAGCAGTACTTC.

At least ten counts were recorded for this clonotype. CDR3 in DNA: TGTGCCAGCAGGGGGACAGGGAGTGGCTACACCTTC. Translated: CASRGTGSGYTF. V is TRBV2 and J is TRBJ1-2; 9 positions agree with TRBD1. The germline CDR1 and CDR2 sequences are SNHLY and FYNNEI. CDR3 size: 12 residues. V was pared by 6 bases and J by 7 bases, with 3 bases of the junction left unmatched.

This clonotype was picked up many times. The genes are TRBV10-1 and TRBJ2-3, with D maybe TRBD2 (7 bases). The CDR3 extends over 16 amino acids. V was cut by 1 base and J by 0 bases, with 11 bases left in between. From germline, CDR1 is WNHNN and CDR2 SYGVQD (reference sequence). The DNA for the CDR3 is TGCGCCAGCAGTGAGTGGACGGGGGGCAGCACAGATACGCAGTATTTT. Translating it yields CASSEWTGGSTDTQYF.

This chain connects TRBV30 to TRBJ2-6, with a possible D match to TRBD1 (5 bases). Per germline, CDR1 GTSNPN and CDR2 SVGIG (reference sequence). This CDR3 comprises 14 residues. The V gene lost 5 bases and the J gene lost 0 bases, with 8 bases spanning the gap. The CDR3 sequence: CAWDSDSGANVLTF. As DNA, the CDR3 is TGTGCCTGGGACAGTGACTCTGGGGCCAACGTCCTGACTTTC.

The chain employs TRBV20-1 and TRBJ2-3; 8 bases line up with TRBD1. The trim removed 5 bases at V and 4 bases at J, leaving 5 bases unmatched. Germline values: CDR1 DFQATT, CDR2 SNEGSKA (reference sequence). This CDR3 contains 13 residues. The DNA of the CDR3 is TGCAGTGCTCAGTTGACAGGGGCAGATACGCAGTATTTT. It encodes CSAQLTGADTQYF.

This clonotype was detected ten times or more. The chain joins TRBV19 to TRBJ1-5; D not certain. The V gene's germline CDR1 is LNHDA and CDR2 SQIVND (reference sequence). The CDR3 spans 15 residues. The V gene lost 2 bases and the J gene lost 2 bases, with 10 bases spanning the gap. The CDR3 loop reads CASSISQHRNQPQHF. CDR3 sequence (DNA): TGTGCCAGTAGTATATCCCAGCATCGCAATCAGCCCCAGCATTTT.

The genes are TRBV7-2 and TRBJ2-2, with TRBD1 matching over 8 bases. This CDR3 has 14 amino acids. The ends lost 6 bases at V and 5 bases at J; junction bases unmatched: 5. Germline assignment: CDR1 SGHTA and CDR2 FQGNSA. The CDR3, as DNA: TGTGCCAGCAGGCCCACAGGGGGGACCGGGGAGCTGTTTTTT. Translation gives CASRPTGGTGELFF. Looking up the rest from reference TRBV7-2 and TRBJ2-2 gives the full variable domain: GAGVSQSPSNKVTEKGKDVELRCDPISGHTALYWYRQSLGQGLEFLIYFQGNSAPDKSGLPSDRFSAERTGGSVSTLTIQRTQQEDSAVYLCASRPTGGTGELFFGEGSRLTVL.

This clonotype occurred many times. The chain links TRBV10-3 to TRBJ2-3, with 13 positions matching TRBD2. Losses at the gene ends were 6 bases for V and 0 bases for J; bases not matched to a gene: 3. The CDR3 is made up of 16 amino acids. Per germline, CDR1 ENHRY and CDR2 SYGVKD. The CDR3 coding sequence is TGTGCCATCAGCACGGGACTAGCGGGGAGCACAGATACGCAGTATTTT. Translated: CAISTGLAGSTDTQYF.

At least ten counts were recorded for this clonotype. V and J are TRBV30 and TRBJ2-7, with a weak D call TRBD1 (6 bases). The germline V gene has CDR1 GTSNPN and CDR2 SVGIG (reference sequence). The CDR3 sequence is 15 residues long. The V end was cut by 4 bases, the J end by 3 bases, with 19 bases between. The CDR3 bases are TGTGCCTGGAATCCAACAGGGTCAGTAGGCTACGAGCAGTACTTC. Its translation is CAWNPTGSVGYEQYF. Full variable domain (outside the CDR3, taken from reference TRBV30 and TRBJ2-7): SQTIHQWPATLVQPVGSPLSLECTVEGTSNPNLYWYRQAAGRGLQLLFYSVGIGQISSEVPQNLSASRPQDRQFILSSKKLLLSDSGFYLCAWNPTGSVGYEQYFGPGTRLTVT.

This clonotype was seen many times. The V and J genes are TRBV13 and TRBJ2-7; possible D gene TRBD1, 5 bases. The CDR3 contains 14 residues. The germline CDR1 and CDR2 sequences are PRHDT and FYEKMQ (reference sequence). V lost 0 bases to trimming and J lost 1 base, with 7 bases between them. The CDR3 DNA follows: TGTGCCAGCAGCTTAGGAGGGGCATCCTACGAGCAGTACTTC. Its protein product is CASSLGGASYEQYF.

The sample holds many counts of this clonotype. The rearrangement links TRBV5-1 to TRBJ2-3; D is undetermined. CDR1 SGHRS and CDR2 YFSETQ come from the germline V gene. V was cut by 4 bases and J by 1 base, with 10 bases left in between. The CDR3 runs 14 residues. This CDR3 is CASSNLPGTDTQYF. CDR3 nucleotide sequence: TGCGCCAGCAGCAATCTTCCGGGCACAGATACGCAGTATTTT.

The rearrangement links TRBV2 to TRBJ2-5; D may match TRBD1 or TRBD2 (5 bases each). Trimming pared 6 bases from V and 5 bases from J, leaving 13 bases between. The CDR3 length is 13 residues. The germline V gene has CDR1 SNHLY and CDR2 FYNNEI. CDR3 sequence (DNA): TGTGCCAGCAGGTCCGGGGCATATGAGACCCAGTACTTC. Translated: CASRSGAYETQYF.

The chain links TRBV5-1 to TRBJ2-5; D is possibly TRBD2 (6 bases). CDR3 length: 16 amino acids. Germline-derived CDR1 and CDR2 are SGHRS and YFSETQ. Trimming took 4 bases from V and 4 from J, leaving 20 bases between them. Written as DNA, the CDR3 is TGCGCCAGCAGCCTCTCGACTAGTTCTTATCGAGAGACCCAGTACTTC. Encoded protein: CASSLSTSSYRETQYF. Based on the CDR3 plus reference TRBV5-1 and TRBJ2-5, the full variable domain is KAGVTQTPRYLIKTRGQQVTLSCSPISGHRSVSWYQQTPGQGLQFLFEYFSETQRNKGNFPGRFSGRQFSNSRSEMNVSTLELGDSALYLCASSLSTSSYRETQYFGPGTRLLVL.

Remarks on this clonotype: A much larger clone differs by one base, so this may be a read error. The rearrangement uses TRBV7-9 and TRBJ2-2, with D hard to call. V was trimmed by 0 bases and J by 6 bases, leaving 14 bases between them. Germline assignment: CDR1 SEHNR and CDR2 FQNEAQ (reference sequence). The CDR3 has 16 residues. DNA for the CDR3: TGTGCCAGCAGCTTAGCGTGGCTAGGATACGCCGGGGAGCTGTTTTTT. It yields the protein CASSLAWLGYAGELFF.

This clonotype was recorded many times. This chain uses TRBV29-1 with TRBJ2-5; the D gene is possibly TRBD2 (7 bases). The CDR3 sequence is 14 residues long. V gave up 6 bases and J gave up 1 base, with 15 bases separating them. The V gene's germline CDR1 is SQVTM and CDR2 ANQGSEA. CDR3 amino acids: CSVGGGGSQETQYF. Written as DNA, the CDR3 is TGCAGCGTGGGCGGGGGCGGTTCCCAAGAGACCCAGTACTTC.

This clonotype came up a few times. This chain joins TRBV10-2 and TRBJ2-7, with D uncertain. Trimming cost V 3 bases and J 3 bases, with 12 bases left between them. This CDR3 is 14 amino acids long. Germline CDR1 WSHSY, CDR2 SAAADI. CDR3 protein: CASSDAGPNYEQYF. Written as DNA, the CDR3 is TGCGCCAGCAGTGATGCCGGACCGAACTACGAGCAGTACTTC.